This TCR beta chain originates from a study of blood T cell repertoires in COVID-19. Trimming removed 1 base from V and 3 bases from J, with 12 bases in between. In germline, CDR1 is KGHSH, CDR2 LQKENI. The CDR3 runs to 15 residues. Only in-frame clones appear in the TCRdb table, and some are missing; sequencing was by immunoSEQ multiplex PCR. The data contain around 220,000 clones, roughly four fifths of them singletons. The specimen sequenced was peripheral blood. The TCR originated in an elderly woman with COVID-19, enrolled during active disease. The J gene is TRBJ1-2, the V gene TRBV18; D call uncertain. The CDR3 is CASSPRQPGDYGYTF. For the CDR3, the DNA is TGTGCCAGCTCACCACGGCAGCCCGGGGACTATGGCTACACCTTC.